The present T cell receptor beta chain was sequenced within a study of spatial heterogeneity in lung cancer. The length of the CDR3 is 14 residues. The germline V gene encodes CDR1 SGHRS and CDR2 YFSETQ. The ends were cut back, 0 bases at V and 3 bases at J, with 9 bases in the middle. This clonotype showed up many times. Its antigen is undetermined. Time point noted: sample taken at primary tumor resection. No cell sorting; template was whole RNA from tumor, lung tissue or PBMC. Samples were obtained from 70 or so donors, all untreated early-stage non-small cell lung cancer patients. Study-wide results and caveats: Expanded tumor TCRs that were ubiquitous appeared in blood more at resection than follow-up.

The presence of a unique molecular identifier marked each TCR cDNA molecule. TCRdb re-called the 5' RACE reads through MiXCR, storing one row per CDR3 protein. The table lists under 75,000 distinct CDR3 sequences, roughly 8% of them singletons. This sample comprised PBMCs, obtained at surgery. The receptor was derived from a female donor with early-stage non-small cell lung cancer. The J gene is TRBJ1-1, the V gene TRBV5-1; D is ambiguous. The DNA of the CDR3 is TGCGCCAGCAGCTTGGCGGCCACCGACACTGAAGCTTTCTTT. It specifies CASSLAATDTEAFF.